This note documents a single T cell receptor (beta chain) sequence. It has no known antigen specificity. No quality values exist for individual bases; no much larger clone is one base distant. The source of the sample is a study of T cell responses to AZD1222 COVID-19 vaccine (dated by TCRdb to about 2021). Regarding the complete study: TCR sequencing covered more than 230 trial participants: roughly 200 given two doses of AZD1222 and 26 given two doses of MenACWY control vaccine. Trial participants were enrolled into age subgroups of 18-55, 56-69 and 70-plus years, which contained about 150, 28 and 57 TCR-sequenced participants, respectively. General study outcomes and caveats: Participants were mostly white British and included more females than males, and it was suggested by the authors that clonal diversity may have been underestimated. Vaccine-associated CD4 TCRs spanned the whole spike protein, with dominant responses in regions 160-218 and 743-854. Because no samples from the day 14 peak response were available, repertoires could be characterized only after the peak T cell response. Spike-specific TCR breadth and depth rose significantly after two AZD1222 doses compared with day 0 and with MenACWY recipients. Reportedly, almost half of the unique spike-specific TCRs recognized epitopes lying outside the regions that are mutated in the B.1.351 and B.1.1.7 variants. Conclusions about previously exposed vaccinees were limited because only six or seven AZD1222 recipients were SARS-CoV-2 seropositive at baseline. The 56-69-year group was small, and its depth increase did not reach significance, likely because of low power.

The CDR3 regions of human TCRbeta chains were analyzed by immunosequencing. As for how the authors treated the data: TCRs in the repertoires were compared against a reference library of SARS-CoV-2-specific TCRs that had been generated with the MIRA antigen-specificity platform. Breadth was defined as the fraction of unique TCRs that were SARS-CoV-2-associated, and depth was defined as the fraction of total T cells that were SARS-CoV-2-associated. Using the MIRA data, every spike-specific TCR was mapped to the spike region that the TCR reacted to and assigned to either a CD4 or a CD8 class. Log10-transformed breadth and depth values were compared by one-way ANOVA with Sidak's multiple comparisons tests. TCRdb limited this immuneACCESS table to in-frame rearrangements with V and J called. A share of clones is missing; checked studies link under half to unresolved V genes, and the rest is unexplained. D and trimming come from the DNA, and the V and J calls and clone size come from that table. The table for this sample lists 85,000 to 90,000 clones; around 90% of them were counted only once. The top ten constitute 5.3% of the sample.

What the time point label conveys for this sample: about 28 days (+/-7) after the second vaccine dose. Because spike-specific TCR depth and breadth did not differ between the two schedules, AZD1222 recipients who got a second dose at roughly 4 weeks were pooled with those who got a second dose at roughly 12 weeks. The vaccinee samples were drawn from two UK trials, COV001 and COV002, one of which was a single-blind randomized controlled phase 2/3 trial testing AZD1222 (ChAdOx1 nCoV-19) in healthy adults. For TCRbeta chain sequencing, PBMC samples were collected from trial participants at day 0 and at day 28 after the second dose. Relative to germline, V is missing 1 base and J is missing 3 bases, with 1 base of the junction outside any gene match. Per the germline V gene (reference sequence), LNHNV is the CDR1 and YYDKDF is the CDR2. The CDR3 starts with the cysteine, ends with the phenylalanine, and has 14 residues. Left in the record is the CDR3 DNA by itself, 42 bases read in frame from the first base.

The receptor comes from an adult who received the AZD1222 COVID-19 vaccine. The V gene is TRBV15 and the J gene is TRBJ1-2, with 8 central nucleotides matching TRBD1. The source material was peripheral blood, sampled 28 days after the second AZD1222 dose. CDR3 loop: CATSRGTGYYGYTF. The bases read TGTGCCACCAGCAGAGGGACAGGGTACTATGGCTACACCTTC. Reference TRBV15 and TRBJ1-2 proteins supply the regions before and after the CDR3; the full variable domain is: DAMVIQNPRYQVTQFGKPVTLSCSQTLNHNVMYWYQQKSSQAPKLLFHYYDKDFNNEADTPDNFQSRRPNTSFCFLDIRSPGLGDTAMYLCATSRGTGYYGYTFGSGTRLTVV.